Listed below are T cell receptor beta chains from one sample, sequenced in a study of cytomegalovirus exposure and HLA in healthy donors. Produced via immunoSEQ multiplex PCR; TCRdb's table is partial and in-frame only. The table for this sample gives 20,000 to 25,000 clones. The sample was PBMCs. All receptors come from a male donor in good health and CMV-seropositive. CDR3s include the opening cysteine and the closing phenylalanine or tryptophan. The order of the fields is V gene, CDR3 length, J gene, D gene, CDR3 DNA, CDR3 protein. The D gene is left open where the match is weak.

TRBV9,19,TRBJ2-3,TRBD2,TGTGCCAGCAGCGTAGACGGGAGGGGAAACCACCCGCCTGGAGATACGCAGTATTTT,CASSVDGRGNHPPGDTQYF
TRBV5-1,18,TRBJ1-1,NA,TGCGCCAGCAGCTTGGCCTCAAGAGGGGCGGGACGGAACACTGAAGCTTTCTTT,CASSLASRGAGRNTEAFF
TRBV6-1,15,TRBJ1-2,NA,TGTGCCAGCAGAGAAAAAGGGGGGGTAAACTATGGCTACACCTTC,CASREKGGVNYGYTF
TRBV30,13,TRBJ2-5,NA,TGTGCAGGGGCCCCCCGGTTGGGGGAGACCCAGTACTTC,CAGAPRLGETQYF
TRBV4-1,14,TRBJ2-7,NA,TGCGCCAGCAGCCTCCATAGACACGCCTACGAGCAGTACTTC,CASSLHRHAYEQYF
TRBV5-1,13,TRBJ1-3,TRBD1,TGCGCCAGCAGCGGGACAGGGACAAACACCATATATTTT,CASSGTGTNTIYF
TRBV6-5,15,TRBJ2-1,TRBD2,TGTGCCAGCAGCCCGGGACTAGCGGGAGTCAATGAGCAGTTCTTC,CASSPGLAGVNEQFF
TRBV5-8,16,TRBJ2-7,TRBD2,TGTGCCAGCAGCTTGGCCAGAGCGGGGGGCTCTTACGAGCAGTACTTC,CASSLARAGGSYEQYF
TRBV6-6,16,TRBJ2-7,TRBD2,TGTGCCAGCAGGGCCCTCTGGGGGGGACGTTTCCACGAGCAGTACTTC,CASRALWGGRFHEQYF
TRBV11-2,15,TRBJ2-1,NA,TGTGCCAGCAGCTTAGGACAGGCACCCTACAATGAGCAGTTCTTC,CASSLGQAPYNEQFF
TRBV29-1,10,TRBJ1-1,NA,TGCAGCGTTCGAGGCACTGAAGCTTTCTTT,CSVRGTEAFF
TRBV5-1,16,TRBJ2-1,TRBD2,TGCGCCAGCAGCTTGGATGGCGGGAGGGCCTCCAATGAGCAGTTCTTC,CASSLDGGRASNEQFF
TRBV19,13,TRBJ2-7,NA,TGTGCCAGTAGTATTCGCGGGGAGTACGAGCAGTACTTC,CASSIRGEYEQYF
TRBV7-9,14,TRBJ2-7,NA,TGTGCCAGCAGCTTAGTTGGCGACAACTACGAGCAGTACTTC,CASSLVGDNYEQYF
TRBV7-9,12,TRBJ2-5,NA,TGTGCCAGCAGCTCCCTTCAAGAGACCCAGTACTTC,CASSSLQETQYF
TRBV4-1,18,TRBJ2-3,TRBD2,TGCGCCAGCAGCTACACTCCGGGACTAGCGGGAGGGGGAGATACGCAGTATTTT,CASSYTPGLAGGGDTQYF
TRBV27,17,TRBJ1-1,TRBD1,TGTGCCAGCAGTGTATTATCCCGGGCAGGGGGAAGCACTGAAGCTTTCTTT,CASSVLSRAGGSTEAFF
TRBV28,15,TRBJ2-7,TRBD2,TGTGCCAGCACTCCCGGACTAGCGGGGAATTACGAGCAGTACTTC,CASTPGLAGNYEQYF
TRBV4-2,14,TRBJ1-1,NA,TGTGCCAGCAGCCAAGAGGTTACTGCCACTGAAGCTTTCTTT,CASSQEVTATEAFF
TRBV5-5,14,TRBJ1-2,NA,TGTGCCAGTGGCGGGATAGACAGAGGCTATGGCTACACCTTC,CASGGIDRGYGYTF
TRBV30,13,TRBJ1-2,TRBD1,TGTGCCTGGAGTGGGAATACAGGGGCTAGCTACACCTTC,CAWSGNTGASYTF
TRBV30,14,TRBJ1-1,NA,TGTGCCTGGAGTGTAATACGGTGGAGCACTGAAGCTTTCTTT,CAWSVIRWSTEAFF
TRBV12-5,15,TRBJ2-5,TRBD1,TGTGCTAGTGGTTTCGATGCAGGGGGCCGGTGGACCCAGTACTTC,CASGFDAGGRWTQYF
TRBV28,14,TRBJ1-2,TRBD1,TGTGCCAGCAGAACCCCGGGACAGGGTGGAGGCTACACCTTC,CASRTPGQGGGYTF
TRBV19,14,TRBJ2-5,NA,TGTGCCAGTAGTAGGACAGGAGGGGTGGAGACCCAGTACTTC,CASSRTGGVETQYF
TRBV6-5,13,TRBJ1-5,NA,TGTGCCAGCAGATATGACAGGATTCAGCCCCAGCATTTT,CASRYDRIQPQHF
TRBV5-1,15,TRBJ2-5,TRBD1,TGCGCCAGCAGTTTCACCGGGACAGGGGAAGAGACCCAGTACTTC,CASSFTGTGEETQYF
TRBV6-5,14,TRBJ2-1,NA,TGTGCCAGCACCGACAGGAGCTCCTACAATGAGCAGTTCTTC,CASTDRSSYNEQFF
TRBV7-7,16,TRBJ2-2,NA,TGTGCTAGCAGCTCGAATCTAGCGCCAAACACCGGGGAGCTGTTTTTT,CASSSNLAPNTGELFF
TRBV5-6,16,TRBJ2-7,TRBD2,TGTGCCAGCAGCTCAAGAAGCGGGAGTCTATCCTACGAGCAGTACTTC,CASSSRSGSLSYEQYF
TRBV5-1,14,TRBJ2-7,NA,TGCGCCAGCAGAACCGGGACAACTTCCTACGAGCAGTACTTC,CASRTGTTSYEQYF